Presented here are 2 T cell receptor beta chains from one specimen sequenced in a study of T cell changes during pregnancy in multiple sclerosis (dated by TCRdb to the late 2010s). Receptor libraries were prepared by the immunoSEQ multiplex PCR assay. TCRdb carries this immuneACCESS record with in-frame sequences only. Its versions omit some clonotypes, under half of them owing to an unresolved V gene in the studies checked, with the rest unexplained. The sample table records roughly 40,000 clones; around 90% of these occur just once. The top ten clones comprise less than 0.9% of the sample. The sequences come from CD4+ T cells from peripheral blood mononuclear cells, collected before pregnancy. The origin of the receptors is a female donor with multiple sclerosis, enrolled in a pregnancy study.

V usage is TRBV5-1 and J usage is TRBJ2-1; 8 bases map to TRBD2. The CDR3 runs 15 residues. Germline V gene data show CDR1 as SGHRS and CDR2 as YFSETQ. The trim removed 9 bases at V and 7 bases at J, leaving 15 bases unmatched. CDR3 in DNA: TGCGCCACCCCCGGCGTCGGGGGGGATGGTAATGAGCAGTTCTTC. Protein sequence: CATPGVGGDGNEQFF.

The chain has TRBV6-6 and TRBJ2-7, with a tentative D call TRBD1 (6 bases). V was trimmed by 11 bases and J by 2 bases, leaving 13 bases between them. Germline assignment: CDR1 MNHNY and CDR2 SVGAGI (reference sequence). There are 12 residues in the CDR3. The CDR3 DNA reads TGTGCCTCGTGGACAGATACCTACGAGCAGTACTTC. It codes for CASWTDTYEQYF.